This is a list of T cell receptor beta chains from one sample in a study of blood T cell repertoires in COVID-19. Some clones are missing from TCRdb's copy, which holds only in-frame ones; the method was immunoSEQ multiplex PCR. The table records 95,000 to 100,000 clones, approximately 84% of them present only once. Sequencing used peripheral blood. The receptors come from a human donor in a cohort sampled during active COVID-19. Each CDR3 is given with its conserved first and last residue. The D gene is left open where the match is weak. Only part of the rows carry a size: once, few, many, or a class if the clone is expanded.

V gene: TRBV9; D gene: .; clone size: .; J gene: TRBJ2-3; CDR3 protein: CASSGGGSWADTQYF; CDR3 DNA: TGTGCCAGCAGCGGAGGGGGTAGCTGGGCAGATACGCAGTATTTT
V gene: TRBV4-1; D gene: .; clone size: .; J gene: TRBJ2-3; CDR3 protein: CASSQDRGSDTQYF; CDR3 DNA: TGCGCCAGCAGCCAAGATCGGGGTTCAGATACGCAGTATTTT
V gene: TRBV4-3; D gene: .; clone size: .; J gene: TRBJ1-1; CDR3 protein: CASSQQGIFTEAFF; CDR3 DNA: TGCGCCAGCAGCCAACAGGGTATATTTACTGAAGCTTTCTTT
V gene: TRBV5-4; D gene: .; clone size: .; J gene: TRBJ2-5; CDR3 protein: CASSPGTLKETQYF; CDR3 DNA: TGTGCCAGCAGCCCCGGGACTTTAAAAGAGACCCAGTACTTC
V gene: TRBV14; D gene: TRBD2; clone size: .; J gene: TRBJ2-1; CDR3 protein: CASSQTGGSSYNEQFF; CDR3 DNA: TGTGCCAGCAGCCAAACGGGGGGGAGCTCCTACAATGAGCAGTTCTTC
V gene: TRBV10-1; D gene: TRBD1; clone size: .; J gene: TRBJ1-5; CDR3 protein: CASPWTGCNQPQHF; CDR3 DNA: TGCGCCAGCCCATGGACAGGGTGCAATCAGCCCCAGCATTTT
V gene: TRBV3-1/TRBV3-2; D gene: .; clone size: .; J gene: TRBJ1-1; CDR3 protein: CASSQNHGGYTEAFF; CDR3 DNA: TGTGCCAGCAGCCAAAACCACGGGGGGTACACTGAAGCTTTCTTT
V gene: TRBV7-2; D gene: .; clone size: .; J gene: TRBJ1-1; CDR3 protein: CASSWEGTNTEAFF; CDR3 DNA: TGTGCCAGCAGCTGGGAAGGGACAAACACTGAAGCTTTCTTT
V gene: TRBV5-1; D gene: .; clone size: once; J gene: TRBJ1-3; CDR3 protein: CASSLSGPSGAGNTIYF; CDR3 DNA: TGCGCCAGCAGCTTGTCGGGTCCCAGTGGCGCTGGAAACACCATATATTTT
V gene: TRBV5-1; D gene: TRBD1; clone size: .; J gene: TRBJ1-6; CDR3 protein: CASSETGGERSPLHF; CDR3 DNA: TGCGCCAGCAGCGAAACAGGGGGCGAACGTTCACCCCTCCACTTT
V gene: TRBV27; D gene: .; clone size: .; J gene: TRBJ1-6; CDR3 protein: CATSNQGPYNSPLHF; CDR3 DNA: TGTGCCACCTCAAACCAGGGCCCCTATAATTCACCCCTCCACTTT
V gene: TRBV29-1; D gene: TRBD2; clone size: .; J gene: TRBJ2-7; CDR3 protein: CSVEVAGGLYEQYF; CDR3 DNA: TGCAGCGTTGAGGTAGCGGGAGGGCTCTACGAGCAGTACTTC
V gene: TRBV2; D gene: .; clone size: .; J gene: TRBJ1-2; CDR3 protein: CASSENLGADYGYTF; CDR3 DNA: TGTGCCAGCAGTGAAAACCTTGGGGCGGACTATGGCTACACCTTC
V gene: TRBV2; D gene: .; clone size: .; J gene: TRBJ1-3; CDR3 protein: CASSAGTGNTIYF; CDR3 DNA: TGTGCCAGCAGTGCAGGGACTGGAAACACCATATATTTT
V gene: TRBV5-1; D gene: TRBD1; clone size: .; J gene: TRBJ2-5; CDR3 protein: CASKPGDRGQETQYF; CDR3 DNA: TGCGCCAGCAAACCAGGGGACAGGGGCCAAGAGACCCAGTACTTC
V gene: TRBV3-1/TRBV3-2; D gene: TRBD2; clone size: .; J gene: TRBJ2-1; CDR3 protein: CASSQGLAGFPNEQFF; CDR3 DNA: TGTGCCAGCAGCCAAGGACTAGCGGGTTTCCCCAATGAGCAGTTCTTC
V gene: TRBV4-1; D gene: .; clone size: .; J gene: TRBJ1-3; CDR3 protein: CASSPRTVSGNTIYF; CDR3 DNA: TGCGCCAGCAGCCCCCGGACAGTGTCCGGAAACACCATATATTTT
V gene: TRBV5-4; D gene: TRBD1; clone size: .; J gene: TRBJ2-2; CDR3 protein: CASRRGSGQGTGELFF; CDR3 DNA: TGTGCCAGCAGACGAGGTTCTGGACAGGGGACCGGGGAGCTGTTTTTT
V gene: TRBV27; D gene: TRBD1; clone size: .; J gene: TRBJ1-4; CDR3 protein: CASSPISRGLGEKLFF; CDR3 DNA: TGTGCCAGCAGTCCCATAAGTAGGGGGCTAGGTGAAAAACTGTTTTTT
V gene: TRBV7-6; D gene: .; clone size: .; J gene: TRBJ1-3; CDR3 protein: CASSPLSGAGNTIYF; CDR3 DNA: TGTGCCAGCAGCCCCCTCTCAGGGGCTGGAAACACCATATATTTT
V gene: TRBV7-9; D gene: TRBD1; clone size: few; J gene: TRBJ2-1; CDR3 protein: CASSLATNRDRNYNEQFF; CDR3 DNA: TGTGCCAGCAGCTTAGCAACCAACCGGGACAGAAATTACAATGAGCAGTTCTTC
V gene: TRBV7-8; D gene: TRBD1; clone size: .; J gene: TRBJ1-5; CDR3 protein: CASSLQGARSNQPQHF; CDR3 DNA: TGTGCCAGCAGCTTACAGGGGGCGAGGAGCAATCAGCCCCAGCATTTT
V gene: TRBV10-2; D gene: .; clone size: once; J gene: TRBJ2-7; CDR3 protein: CASSEGRSYEQYF; CDR3 DNA: TGCGCCAGCAGTGAGGGGAGGTCCTACGAGCAGTACTTC
V gene: TRBV18; D gene: TRBD1; clone size: .; J gene: TRBJ1-3; CDR3 protein: CASSPPRGTGYSGNTIYF; CDR3 DNA: TGTGCCAGCTCACCCCCTCGCGGGACAGGATACTCTGGAAACACCATATATTTT
V gene: TRBV5-1; D gene: .; clone size: .; J gene: TRBJ1-2; CDR3 protein: CASSLDGAAGYTF; CDR3 DNA: TGCGCCAGCAGCTTGGATGGGGCCGCTGGCTACACCTTC
V gene: TRBV7-2; D gene: TRBD1; clone size: .; J gene: TRBJ1-5; CDR3 protein: CASSQDMRGTGNQPQHF; CDR3 DNA: TGTGCCAGCAGCCAAGATATGAGGGGGACAGGCAATCAGCCCCAGCATTTT
V gene: TRBV7-2; D gene: .; clone size: once; J gene: TRBJ2-5; CDR3 protein: CASSLSGFRETQYF; CDR3 DNA: TGTGCCAGCAGCTTATCAGGGTTTAGAGAGACCCAGTACTTC
V gene: TRBV5-1; D gene: .; clone size: once; J gene: TRBJ2-7; CDR3 protein: CASSLGGNQPYEQYF; CDR3 DNA: TGCGCCAGCAGCTTGGGAGGGAATCAACCCTACGAGCAGTACTTC
V gene: TRBV12-3/TRBV12-4; D gene: TRBD1; clone size: .; J gene: TRBJ1-5; CDR3 protein: CASSQGANQPQHF; CDR3 DNA: TGTGCCAGCTCACAGGGGGCCAATCAGCCCCAGCATTTT
V gene: TRBV2; D gene: .; clone size: once; J gene: TRBJ1-1; CDR3 protein: CASSEDRNTEAFF; CDR3 DNA: TGTGCCAGCAGTGAAGACAGAAACACTGAAGCTTTCTTT
V gene: TRBV2; D gene: .; clone size: .; J gene: TRBJ1-1; CDR3 protein: CASSEELNRNTEAFF; CDR3 DNA: TGTGCCAGCAGTGAAGAGCTCAACAGAAACACTGAAGCTTTCTTT
V gene: TRBV5-1; D gene: TRBD1; clone size: .; J gene: TRBJ2-1; CDR3 protein: CASSLNPGTGGFNEQFF; CDR3 DNA: TGCGCCAGCAGCCTAAACCCCGGGACAGGGGGCTTCAATGAGCAGTTCTTC
V gene: TRBV5-6; D gene: TRBD1; clone size: .; J gene: TRBJ2-7; CDR3 protein: CASSTLRDSSYEQYF; CDR3 DNA: TGTGCCAGCAGCACTCTCCGGGACAGCTCCTACGAGCAGTACTTC
V gene: TRBV7-2; D gene: .; clone size: .; J gene: TRBJ2-3; CDR3 protein: CASSPHTDTQYF; CDR3 DNA: TGTGCCAGCAGTCCCCACACAGATACGCAGTATTTT
V gene: TRBV28; D gene: .; clone size: .; J gene: TRBJ1-5; CDR3 protein: CASSYTGSPSNQPQHF; CDR3 DNA: TGTGCCAGCAGTTATACAGGGTCTCCGAGCAATCAGCCCCAGCATTTT
V gene: TRBV19; D gene: TRBD2; clone size: .; J gene: TRBJ2-3; CDR3 protein: CASKETSIRTDTQYF; CDR3 DNA: TGTGCCAGTAAGGAGACTAGCATCCGCACAGATACGCAGTATTTT
V gene: TRBV28; D gene: .; clone size: .; J gene: TRBJ2-7; CDR3 protein: CASSVAAYEQYF; CDR3 DNA: TGTGCCAGCTCGGTAGCGGCCTACGAGCAGTACTTC
V gene: TRBV6-1; D gene: TRBD1; clone size: few; J gene: TRBJ2-1; CDR3 protein: CASSESSGGYNEQFF; CDR3 DNA: TGTGCCAGCAGTGAATCGTCAGGGGGCTACAATGAGCAGTTCTTC
V gene: TRBV6-5; D gene: TRBD1; clone size: .; J gene: TRBJ1-5; CDR3 protein: CASSPDRASNQPQHF; CDR3 DNA: TGTGCCAGCAGTCCCGACAGGGCCAGCAATCAGCCCCAGCATTTT
V gene: TRBV28; D gene: .; clone size: once; J gene: TRBJ1-1; CDR3 protein: CASSPPFGGTEAFF; CDR3 DNA: TGTGCCAGCAGTCCCCCATTCGGGGGCACTGAAGCTTTCTTT
V gene: TRBV14; D gene: .; clone size: once; J gene: TRBJ2-5; CDR3 protein: CASSQENIFETQYF; CDR3 DNA: TGTGCCAGCAGCCAAGAGAACATATTCGAGACCCAGTACTTC
V gene: TRBV6-5; D gene: .; clone size: .; J gene: TRBJ1-1; CDR3 protein: CASGQHLNTEAFF; CDR3 DNA: TGTGCCAGCGGACAGCACTTGAACACTGAAGCTTTCTTT
V gene: TRBV16; D gene: .; clone size: .; J gene: TRBJ1-2; CDR3 protein: CASSQFGTSLYGYTF; CDR3 DNA: TGTGCCAGCAGCCAATTTGGTACATCCCTTTATGGCTACACCTTC
V gene: TRBV6-6; D gene: TRBD2; clone size: few; J gene: TRBJ2-7; CDR3 protein: CASSRLPGLAGQAYEQYF; CDR3 DNA: TGTGCCAGCAGCCGACTCCCGGGACTAGCGGGGCAGGCCTACGAGCAGTACTTC
V gene: TRBV14; D gene: .; clone size: .; J gene: TRBJ1-2; CDR3 protein: CASSITDREPSYGYTF; CDR3 DNA: TGTGCCAGCAGCATAACGGACAGAGAGCCTTCCTATGGCTACACCTTC